Presented here are 5 T cell receptor beta chains from one specimen sequenced in a study of T cell clones after liver transplantation. Produced via immunoSEQ multiplex PCR; TCRdb's table is partial and in-frame only. The sample consists of 93,000 or so clones, around 80% of them appearing once. Sequenced here: CD4+ T cells from blood, sampled approximately 43 months after liver transplant. The receptors derive from a human patient who received a liver transplant. Some T cells may trace back to the graft donor.

J is TRBJ2-7 and V is TRBV11-2; the D is unclear. The CDR3 is 14 amino acids. Germline-derived CDR1 and CDR2 are SGHAT and FQNNGV. Between the trimmed V and J ends, which lost 5 bases and 2 bases, there was a span of 13 bases. This chain's CDR3 is CASSRTRRTYEQYF. The CDR3 DNA reads as TGTGCCAGCAGCCGAACGAGGAGAACCTACGAGCAGTACTTC.

This clone was detected a few times. V is TRBV5-1 and J is TRBJ2-3, with 7 bases fitting TRBD1. After removal of 5 bases from V and 2 bases from J, the junction contained 5 bases not matched to a gene. Germline V gene lookup returns CDR1 SGHRS and CDR2 YFSETQ. This CDR3 has 14 residues. The CDR3 DNA is TGCGCCAGCAGACCGGGACAGTACACAGATACGCAGTATTTT. This gives the protein CASRPGQYTDTQYF.

The chain couples TRBV14 to TRBJ2-1; perhaps TRBD1 as D (5 bases). V was trimmed by 2 bases and J by 4 bases, leaving 18 bases between them. The germline gives CDR1 SGHDN, CDR2 FVKESK. The CDR3 totals 17 residues. The CDR3 loop is CASSQFKGAIFYNEQFF. The CDR3 coding sequence is TGTGCCAGCAGCCAATTTAAAGGGGCGATCTTTTACAATGAGCAGTTCTTC.

The chain employs TRBV18 and TRBJ1-1; 9 bases are a match to TRBD1. The CDR3 runs to 16 residues. Per the germline V gene, CDR1 is KGHSH and CDR2 is LQKENI. J lost 4 bases, V lost 5 bases, and 11 bases had no gene match. CDR3 bases: TGTGCCAGCTCATCCACGCAGACAGGGGGTTTCACTGAAGCTTTCTTT. Encoded protein: CASSSTQTGGFTEAFF.

V usage is TRBV7-2 and J usage is TRBJ2-1; D tentatively reads TRBD1 or TRBD2 (5 bases each). The length of the CDR3 is 14 residues. Germline CDR1 SGHTA, CDR2 FQGNSA. Trimming took 0 bases from V and 5 from J, leaving 8 bases between them. CDR3 protein: CASSLARENNEQFF. CDR3 sequence (DNA): TGTGCCAGCAGCTTAGCCAGGGAGAACAATGAGCAGTTCTTC. The full variable domain, in which reference TRBV7-2 and TRBJ2-1 provide the parts outside the CDR3, is GAGVSQSPSNKVTEKGKDVELRCDPISGHTALYWYRQSLGQGLEFLIYFQGNSAPDKSGLPSDRFSAERTGGSVSTLTIQRTQQEDSAVYLCASSLARENNEQFFGPGTRLTVL.